A selection of T cell receptor beta chains follows, all from one sample in a study of cytomegalovirus exposure and HLA in healthy donors. The protocol was immunoSEQ multiplex PCR, while the TCRdb copy is restricted to in-frame clones and leaves out a portion. The repertoire holds some 130,000 clones, about two thirds seen once, with 2.4% in the top ten. Source material: PBMCs. Source of these receptors: a woman aged 40 to 50 in good health and CMV-seronegative. Both conserved end residues are part of each CDR3.

J gene	V gene	CDR3 protein
TRBJ2-2	TRBV29-1	CSVEQGRGGVGELFF
TRBJ2-7	TRBV7-2	CASSFSGGSYEQYF
TRBJ2-7	TRBV7-2	CASSLRDRDYEQYF
TRBJ2-3	TRBV4-2	CASSQVLAGGTDTQYF
TRBJ1-6	TRBV7-3	CASSWTGTPNSPLHF
TRBJ1-1	TRBV7-2	CASSFPTGWNTEAFF
TRBJ1-2	TRBV5-4	CASSLESGYNYGYTF
TRBJ2-2	TRBV2	CASSEAGRSTGELFF
TRBJ1-2	TRBV15	CATSREGQAYYGYTF
TRBJ2-7	TRBV27	CAAGRGDLTYEQYF
TRBJ2-5	TRBV5-4	CASSLVRETQYF
TRBJ1-2	TRBV11-2	CASSLLARDSRIPNGYTF
TRBJ2-6	TRBV11-2	CASSLQGFSSGANVLTF
TRBJ1-2	TRBV19	CASSRQGVDGYTF
TRBJ2-7	TRBV5-1	CASSLFSGGHEQYF
TRBJ1-2	TRBV27	CASRTTGSYTF
TRBJ1-1	TRBV6-1	CASSGDRDNTEAFF
TRBJ1-4	TRBV4-3	CASSRNRDREEKLFF
TRBJ1-6	TRBV28	CASSPSQGNNSPLHF
TRBJ1-6	TRBV12-5	CASADSSSYNSPLHF
TRBJ1-2	TRBV30	CAWEDKRNYGYTF
TRBJ1-5	TRBV4-1	CASSGKPGQDSNQPQHF